This is a list of T cell receptor beta chains from one sample in a study of cytomegalovirus exposure and HLA in healthy donors. The assay was immunoSEQ multiplex PCR, and TCRdb's table has in-frame clones only and misses some. Counted here are about 120,000 clones, approximately 75% occurring once; the ten biggest clones make up more than 1.5%. Material: PBMCs. Source of these receptors: a man aged 35 to 55 in good health and CMV-seronegative. Each CDR3 is given with its conserved first and last residue. A D gene is named only where the DNA matches it firmly. Clone size appears in some rows only: once, few, many, or a class for an expanded clone.

D gene: NA; J gene: TRBJ2-7; V gene: TRBV7-9; clone size: few; CDR3 DNA: TGTGCCAGCAGCTTAGGTCCAGCGGAACTTTACGAGCAGTACTTC; CDR3 protein: CASSLGPAELYEQYF
D gene: TRBD1; J gene: TRBJ2-5; V gene: TRBV4-3; clone size: NA; CDR3 DNA: TGCGCCAGCAGCAGGACAGGGCAAGAGACCCAGTACTTC; CDR3 protein: CASSRTGQETQYF
D gene: TRBD2; J gene: TRBJ2-2; V gene: TRBV27; clone size: NA; CDR3 DNA: TGTGCCAGCAGTTTATTTGGTAGCGGGATCAAGGGCGGGGAGCTGTTTTTT; CDR3 protein: CASSLFGSGIKGGELFF
D gene: TRBD1; J gene: TRBJ1-1; V gene: TRBV6-4; clone size: NA; CDR3 DNA: TGTGCCAGCCGGGGACAGGGGAAAGCTTTCTTT; CDR3 protein: CASRGQGKAFF
D gene: NA; J gene: TRBJ1-3; V gene: TRBV11-2; clone size: NA; CDR3 DNA: TGTGCCAGCAGCTTACGTCAAACTAAGGGAAACACCATATATTTT; CDR3 protein: CASSLRQTKGNTIYF
D gene: TRBD1; J gene: TRBJ1-2; V gene: TRBV18; clone size: NA; CDR3 DNA: TGTGCCAGCTCACTACAGGGGGCGAAATATGGCTACACCTTC; CDR3 protein: CASSLQGAKYGYTF
D gene: NA; J gene: TRBJ1-1; V gene: TRBV6-1; clone size: NA; CDR3 DNA: TGTGCCAGCAGTGAAGGACGGGGCACTGAAGCTTTCTTT; CDR3 protein: CASSEGRGTEAFF
D gene: TRBD1; J gene: TRBJ2-7; V gene: TRBV5-5; clone size: NA; CDR3 DNA: TGTGCCAGAAAGCATCGTCGGGACAGAAAGTTCTACGAGCAGTACTTC; CDR3 protein: CARKHRRDRKFYEQYF
D gene: TRBD2; J gene: TRBJ2-1; V gene: TRBV4-1; clone size: NA; CDR3 DNA: TGCGCCAGCAGCCCAGAACCGAGACTAGCGGGGTCTTACAATGAGCAGTTCTTC; CDR3 protein: CASSPEPRLAGSYNEQFF
D gene: TRBD1; J gene: TRBJ2-2; V gene: TRBV11-3; clone size: NA; CDR3 DNA: TGTGCCCGGACAGGGATGAACACCGGGGAGCTGTTTTTT; CDR3 protein: CARTGMNTGELFF
D gene: NA; J gene: TRBJ2-1; V gene: TRBV5-1; clone size: NA; CDR3 DNA: TGCGCCAGCAGCTTGGACCCCGCGGCGGGGGAGCAGTTCTTC; CDR3 protein: CASSLDPAAGEQFF
D gene: NA; J gene: TRBJ2-5; V gene: TRBV7-2; clone size: NA; CDR3 DNA: TGTGCCAGCAGCTCTATCCGCGGCCAAGAGACCCAGTACTTC; CDR3 protein: CASSSIRGQETQYF
D gene: TRBD2; J gene: TRBJ2-1; V gene: TRBV27; clone size: NA; CDR3 DNA: TGTGCCAGCAACCCTAGCGGGAGCTCCTACAATGAGCAGTTCTTC; CDR3 protein: CASNPSGSSYNEQFF
D gene: TRBD2; J gene: TRBJ2-1; V gene: TRBV28; clone size: NA; CDR3 DNA: TGTGCCAGCAGTAGGGACATCAGCGGGAGATCCTTCTTC; CDR3 protein: CASSRDISGRSFF
D gene: NA; J gene: TRBJ2-7; V gene: TRBV7-6; clone size: NA; CDR3 DNA: TGTGCCGTAAGCGCCGGGCACCAGGGTGACTCCTACGAGCAGTACTTC; CDR3 protein: CAVSAGHQGDSYEQYF
D gene: NA; J gene: TRBJ2-4; V gene: TRBV18; clone size: NA; CDR3 DNA: TGTGCCAGCTCACCACCACTAGAGGTATCTAGACAGGCTCTAGCCAAAAACATTCAGTACTTC; CDR3 protein: CASSPPLEVSRQALAKNIQYF
D gene: NA; J gene: TRBJ2-1; V gene: TRBV11-3; clone size: NA; CDR3 DNA: TGTGCCAGCAGCTTAGACGGGGATGAGCAGTTCTTC; CDR3 protein: CASSLDGDEQFF
D gene: TRBD2; J gene: TRBJ2-4; V gene: TRBV28; clone size: few; CDR3 DNA: TGTGCCAGCAGTTTGGAGACGACTAGCGGGGGACTGTACTTC; CDR3 protein: CASSLETTSGGLYF
D gene: TRBD1; J gene: TRBJ2-7; V gene: TRBV29-1; clone size: NA; CDR3 DNA: TGCAGCGTGGGACAGGCTGGCTACGAGCAGTACTTC; CDR3 protein: CSVGQAGYEQYF
D gene: TRBD1; J gene: TRBJ2-7; V gene: TRBV29-1; clone size: once; CDR3 DNA: TGCAGCGTCATAACCGGGACAGGGTCCTACGAGCAGTACTTC; CDR3 protein: CSVITGTGSYEQYF
D gene: NA; J gene: TRBJ1-4; V gene: TRBV2; clone size: NA; CDR3 DNA: TGTGCCAGCTTACGGAGCTTAGACAGATTTAATGAAAAACTGTTTTTT; CDR3 protein: CASLRSLDRFNEKLFF
D gene: TRBD2; J gene: TRBJ2-1; V gene: TRBV10-2; clone size: NA; CDR3 DNA: TGCGCCAGCGTTACCGGGACTAGCGGACCAAATGAGCAGTTCTTC; CDR3 protein: CASVTGTSGPNEQFF
D gene: NA; J gene: TRBJ1-2; V gene: TRBV2; clone size: NA; CDR3 DNA: TGTGCCAGCAGCCCCGGAGGCTATGGCTACACCTTC; CDR3 protein: CASSPGGYGYTF
D gene: TRBD2; J gene: TRBJ2-7; V gene: TRBV29-1; clone size: NA; CDR3 DNA: TGCAGCGTTAGCCCGGGGGAGGGGCAAAAGCAGTACTTC; CDR3 protein: CSVSPGEGQKQYF
D gene: NA; J gene: TRBJ1-5; V gene: TRBV7-2; clone size: few; CDR3 DNA: TGTGCCAGCAGCTTAAACACGGGGTCTAGTCAGCCCCAGCATTTT; CDR3 protein: CASSLNTGSSQPQHF
D gene: NA; J gene: TRBJ2-6; V gene: TRBV7-9; clone size: NA; CDR3 DNA: TGTGCCAGCAGCTTCAGGGGCCGCGGGGCCAACGTCCTGACTTTC; CDR3 protein: CASSFRGRGANVLTF
D gene: TRBD2; J gene: TRBJ2-3; V gene: TRBV19; clone size: NA; CDR3 DNA: TGTGCCAGTCGAAGGACTAGCGGGGCCACAGATACGCAGTATTTT; CDR3 protein: CASRRTSGATDTQYF
D gene: TRBD1; J gene: TRBJ1-6; V gene: TRBV19; clone size: NA; CDR3 DNA: TGTGCCAGTAGTATATTTGGCCAGGGGGCCCGCTCCTATAATTCACCCCTCCACTTT; CDR3 protein: CASSIFGQGARSYNSPLHF
D gene: NA; J gene: TRBJ1-6; V gene: TRBV7-8; clone size: NA; CDR3 DNA: TGTGCCAGCAGCCCACAGGGAGTTAATTCACCCCTCCACTTT; CDR3 protein: CASSPQGVNSPLHF
D gene: TRBD2; J gene: TRBJ2-1; V gene: TRBV4-2; clone size: NA; CDR3 DNA: TGTGCCAGCAGCCAAGCTCTCCCTAGCGGGCGGGAGCAGTTCTTC; CDR3 protein: CASSQALPSGREQFF
D gene: NA; J gene: TRBJ1-3; V gene: TRBV10-3; clone size: NA; CDR3 DNA: TGTGCCAGTGCGGAGAGGTCTGGAAACACCATATATTTT; CDR3 protein: CASAERSGNTIYF
D gene: NA; J gene: TRBJ1-1; V gene: TRBV6-1; clone size: few; CDR3 DNA: TGTGCCAGCAGACACATTACTGAAGCTTTCTTT; CDR3 protein: CASRHITEAFF
D gene: NA; J gene: TRBJ2-7; V gene: TRBV18; clone size: NA; CDR3 DNA: TGTGCCAGCTCAGTAGACCGGGATACTAGCTCCTACGAGCAGTACTTC; CDR3 protein: CASSVDRDTSSYEQYF
D gene: NA; J gene: TRBJ2-5; V gene: TRBV27; clone size: NA; CDR3 DNA: TGTGCCAGCAGTTCCGCCGGCGGAAGGCAAGAGACCCAGTACTTC; CDR3 protein: CASSSAGGRQETQYF
D gene: TRBD1; J gene: TRBJ2-1; V gene: TRBV10-3; clone size: NA; CDR3 DNA: TGTGCCACCCGAAGCCAGGGGGCGAGCTCTAGCTCCTACAATGAGCAGTTCTTC; CDR3 protein: CATRSQGASSSSYNEQFF
D gene: NA; J gene: TRBJ2-7; V gene: TRBV2; clone size: NA; CDR3 DNA: TGTGCCAGCAGGGAAGACAGGCCCGCCTACGAGCAGTACTTC; CDR3 protein: CASREDRPAYEQYF
D gene: NA; J gene: TRBJ1-5; V gene: TRBV30; clone size: NA; CDR3 DNA: TGTGCCTGGAGTAGGAGGGAGTCTCAGCCCCAGCATTTT; CDR3 protein: CAWSRRESQPQHF
D gene: NA; J gene: TRBJ1-2; V gene: TRBV19; clone size: NA; CDR3 DNA: TGTGCCAGTAGTTCACAACCGTCAGGCTCTATTGGCTACACCTTC; CDR3 protein: CASSSQPSGSIGYTF
D gene: NA; J gene: TRBJ2-7; V gene: TRBV4-3; clone size: few; CDR3 DNA: TGCGCCAGCAGCCAAGCTGACACACACTCCTACGAGCAGTACTTC; CDR3 protein: CASSQADTHSYEQYF
D gene: NA; J gene: TRBJ1-2; V gene: TRBV2; clone size: once; CDR3 DNA: TGTGGCGATCCCACCTATGGCTACACCTTC; CDR3 protein: CGDPTYGYTF
D gene: TRBD1; J gene: TRBJ2-5; V gene: TRBV19; clone size: NA; CDR3 DNA: TGTGCCAGTAGCCCCGGGACAGGGGAGGAGACCCAGTACTTC; CDR3 protein: CASSPGTGEETQYF
D gene: TRBD2; J gene: TRBJ2-5; V gene: TRBV5-1; clone size: NA; CDR3 DNA: TGCGCCAGCAGCTTAATCCCTACGGGAGGAGGGGAGACCCAGTACTTC; CDR3 protein: CASSLIPTGGGETQYF
D gene: TRBD2; J gene: TRBJ2-1; V gene: TRBV9; clone size: NA; CDR3 DNA: TGTGCCAGCAGCGAGGGAACTAGCGGGGGCTACAATGAGCAGTTCTTC; CDR3 protein: CASSEGTSGGYNEQFF
D gene: NA; J gene: TRBJ2-3; V gene: TRBV20-1; clone size: few; CDR3 DNA: TGCAGTGCTACGGAGTTAGTGGCGCAGTATTTT; CDR3 protein: CSATELVAQYF
D gene: NA; J gene: TRBJ1-1; V gene: TRBV18; clone size: NA; CDR3 DNA: TGTGCCAGCTCACCACCTGGACAGCCTAAGAACACTGAAGCTTTCTTT; CDR3 protein: CASSPPGQPKNTEAFF
D gene: TRBD2; J gene: TRBJ2-1; V gene: TRBV6-5; clone size: NA; CDR3 DNA: TGTGCCAGCAGCCTGGGACTAGCTATATTCGATGAGCAGTTCTTC; CDR3 protein: CASSLGLAIFDEQFF
D gene: NA; J gene: TRBJ2-7; V gene: TRBV19; clone size: NA; CDR3 DNA: TGTGCCAGTAGTACCTTAAAGCGCGCGAGTTTTGGCTACGAGCAGTACTTC; CDR3 protein: CASSTLKRASFGYEQYF
D gene: TRBD2; J gene: TRBJ2-5; V gene: TRBV5-1; clone size: NA; CDR3 DNA: TGCGCCAGCAGGACGACGGGACTAGCGGCACAAGAGACCCAGTACTTC; CDR3 protein: CASRTTGLAAQETQYF
D gene: TRBD1; J gene: TRBJ1-3; V gene: TRBV5-4; clone size: NA; CDR3 DNA: TGTGCCAGCAGCTTGGACAGGGGCTTAAACACCATATATTTT; CDR3 protein: CASSLDRGLNTIYF
D gene: NA; J gene: TRBJ1-4; V gene: TRBV30; clone size: NA; CDR3 DNA: TGTGCCTGGAGGACATGGAAGGGGGATGAAAAACTGTTTTTT; CDR3 protein: CAWRTWKGDEKLFF
D gene: NA; J gene: TRBJ1-2; V gene: TRBV7-2; clone size: few; CDR3 DNA: TGTGCCAGCAGCCACGGCCAGGGAAGGGTGTTCTTC; CDR3 protein: CASSHGQGRVFF
D gene: NA; J gene: TRBJ2-1; V gene: TRBV7-2; clone size: NA; CDR3 DNA: TGTGCCAGCAGCCCCCAGGGTGAGCAGTTCTTC; CDR3 protein: CASSPQGEQFF
D gene: NA; J gene: TRBJ1-1; V gene: TRBV5-5; clone size: NA; CDR3 DNA: TGTGCCAGCAGCTCGAGAACCACTGAAGCTTTCTTT; CDR3 protein: CASSSRTTEAFF
D gene: NA; J gene: TRBJ2-3; V gene: TRBV14; clone size: few; CDR3 DNA: TGTGCCAGCAGCCAAGATGCGGCCACAGATACGCAGTATTTT; CDR3 protein: CASSQDAATDTQYF